The clone carrying this T cell receptor beta chain has just one count. Its antigen remains unidentified. Clones were sequenced by immunoSEQ multiplex PCR, and TCRdb holds only the in-frame ones, with some missing. The data contain more than 15,000 clones, 75% to 90% of them singletons. V lost 3 bases and J lost 3, with 12 bases in between. CDR3 length: 15 residues. The V gene's germline CDR1 is MGHRA and CDR2 YSYEKL. This entry comes from a study of T cell clones after liver transplantation. On the study more broadly: Until 12-24 months post-transplant, subjects got standard immunosuppression and no induction. Points from the study as a whole: Donor-reactive sequences fell more than third party-reactive ones, suggesting partial deletion. In 5 of 8 subjects, circulating graft-donor-reactive CD4 TCRbeta sequences fell significantly after transplant.

The sequence was obtained from a human donor who received a liver transplant. This chain joins TRBV4-1 and TRBJ1-5; the D is unclear. The material was CD8+ T cells from blood, obtained before liver transplant. CDR3 loop: CASSHPSLSNQPQHF. The DNA for the CDR3 is TGCGCCAGCAGCCACCCGAGCTTATCCAATCAGCCCCAGCATTTT.